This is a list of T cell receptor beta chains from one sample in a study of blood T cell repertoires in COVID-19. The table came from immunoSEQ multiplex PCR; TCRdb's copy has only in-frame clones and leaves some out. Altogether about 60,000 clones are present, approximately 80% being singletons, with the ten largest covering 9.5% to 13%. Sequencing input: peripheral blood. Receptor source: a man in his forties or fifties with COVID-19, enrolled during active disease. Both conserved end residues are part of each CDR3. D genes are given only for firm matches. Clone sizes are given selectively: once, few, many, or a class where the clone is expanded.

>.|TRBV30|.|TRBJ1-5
TGTGCCTGGAGTCCTCAGACGAGGCAGCCCCAGCATTTT
CAWSPQTRQPQHF
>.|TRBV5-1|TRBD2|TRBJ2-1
TGCGCCAGCAGCTTGGGCCTAGCGGGAGACAATGAGCAGTTCTTC
CASSLGLAGDNEQFF
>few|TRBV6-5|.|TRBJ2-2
TGTGCCAGCAGACAGGGTGATTTGGACACCGGGGAGCTGTTTTTT
CASRQGDLDTGELFF
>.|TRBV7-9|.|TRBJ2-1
TGTGCCAGCAGCCAAATTAGCGGCACACACAATGAGCAGTTCTTC
CASSQISGTHNEQFF
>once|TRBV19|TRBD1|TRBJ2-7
TGTGCCAGTAGTCCCGCCGGGACAGCAGACTACGAGCAGTACTTC
CASSPAGTADYEQYF
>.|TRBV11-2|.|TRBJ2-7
TGTGCCAGCAGCTTAATCAGGGGAGTATACGAGCAGTACTTC
CASSLIRGVYEQYF
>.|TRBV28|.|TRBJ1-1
TGTGCCAGCAGTTTAAGTGGGCAGCAAGCCACTGAAGCTTTCTTT
CASSLSGQQATEAFF
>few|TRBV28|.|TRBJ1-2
TGTGCCAGCAGCTCTTGGGGGGTAGGCTATGGCTACACCTTC
CASSSWGVGYGYTF
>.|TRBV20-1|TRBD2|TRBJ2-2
TGCAGTGCTAGTAGCGGGAGGGCCCCCGGGGAGCTGTTTTTT
CSASSGRAPGELFF
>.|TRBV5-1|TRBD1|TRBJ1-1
TGCGCCAGCAGCTTCTCCGGGACAGGGATAACTGAAGCTTTCTTT
CASSFSGTGITEAFF
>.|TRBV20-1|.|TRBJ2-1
TGCAGTGCTAGTAGCAGCGGCTACTACAATGAGCAGTTCTTC
CSASSSGYYNEQFF
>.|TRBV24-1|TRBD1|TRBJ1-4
TGTGCCACCAGTGCGACAGGGGGCGATGAAAAACTGTTTTTT
CATSATGGDEKLFF
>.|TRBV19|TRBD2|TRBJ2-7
TGTGCCACCTCACCGGGACTACGTAACTACGAGCAGTACTTC
CATSPGLRNYEQYF
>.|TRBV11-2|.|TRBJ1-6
TGTGCCAGCAGCTTAGGACGGGTAGCCAATTCACCCCTCCACTTT
CASSLGRVANSPLHF
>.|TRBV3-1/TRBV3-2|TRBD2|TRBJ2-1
TGTGCCAGCAGCCAAAGACTAGCGGGAGTGAATGAGCAGTTCTTC
CASSQRLAGVNEQFF
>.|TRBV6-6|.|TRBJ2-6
TGTGCCAGCAGTCCCCGGACGACAGTCTCTGGGGCCAACGTCCTGACTTTC
CASSPRTTVSGANVLTF
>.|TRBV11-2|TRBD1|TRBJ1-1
TGTGCCAGCAGCTCCCGACAGGGGCCCGCTTTCTTT
CASSSRQGPAFF
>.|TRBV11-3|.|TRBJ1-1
TGTGCCAGCAGCTGTTTCATGGCAGGGGAGTGTACTGAAGCTTTCTTT
CASSCFMAGECTEAFF
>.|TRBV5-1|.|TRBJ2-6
TGCGCCAGCAGCTTAATGAGGGCTTTGAGCTCTGGGGCCAACGTCCTGACTTTC
CASSLMRALSSGANVLTF
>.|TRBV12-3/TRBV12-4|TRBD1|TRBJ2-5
TGTGCCAGCAGCCCTACAGGGGTAGAGACCCAGTACTTC
CASSPTGVETQYF
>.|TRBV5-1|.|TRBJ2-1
TGCGCCAGCAGCTTGAATGGTCAACGACTCGATGAGCAGTTCTTC
CASSLNGQRLDEQFF
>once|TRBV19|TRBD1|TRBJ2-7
TGTGCCAGTAGTATTGGACAGGGTATACTCGAGCAGTACTTC
CASSIGQGILEQYF
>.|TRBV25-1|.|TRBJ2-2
TGTGCCAGCAGTGGTTCAGTGACCGGGGAGCTGTTTTTT
CASSGSVTGELFF
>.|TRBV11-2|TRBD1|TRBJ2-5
TGTGCCAGCAGCTTACGAAACAGGGGAGCGGAGACCCAGTACTTC
CASSLRNRGAETQYF
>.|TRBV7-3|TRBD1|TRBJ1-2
TGTGCCAGCAGCACCGGACAGGGGTATGGCTACACCTTC
CASSTGQGYGYTF
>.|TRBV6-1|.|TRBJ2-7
TGTGCCAGCAGTGAAGCGCGAGGCTACGAGCAGTACTTC
CASSEARGYEQYF
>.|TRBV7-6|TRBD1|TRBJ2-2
TGTGCCAGCAGCCCCGGGACAGGGATGATCGGGGAGCTGTTTTTT
CASSPGTGMIGELFF
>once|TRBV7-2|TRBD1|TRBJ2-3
TGTGCCAGCAGCTCCAGGGGGCTCGGGGATACGCAGTATTTT
CASSSRGLGDTQYF
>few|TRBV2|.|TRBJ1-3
TGTGCCAGCACCAGGTCGGTTTTGACTGGAAACACCATATATTTT
CASTRSVLTGNTIYF
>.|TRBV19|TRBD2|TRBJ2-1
TGTGCCAGTAGTCCTAGTGGGAGGGGCATCGATGAGCAGTTCTTC
CASSPSGRGIDEQFF
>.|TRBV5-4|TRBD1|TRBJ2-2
TGTGCCAGCAGCGGGGGACAGGACACCGGGGAGCTGTTTTTT
CASSGGQDTGELFF
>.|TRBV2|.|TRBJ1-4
TGTGCCAGCACCCGTAGTGAAAAACTGTTTTTT
CASTRSEKLFF
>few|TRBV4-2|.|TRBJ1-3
TGTGCCAGCAGCCAAGAGGAGACAGGTGGAAACACCATATATTTT
CASSQEETGGNTIYF
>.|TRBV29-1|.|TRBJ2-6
TGCAGCGTCCTGGGGGGCTCTGGGGCCAACGTCCTGACTTTC
CSVLGGSGANVLTF
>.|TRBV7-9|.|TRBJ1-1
TGTGCCAGCAGCTTAAGGGGGGGGCCACCCCGAACTGAAGCTTTCTTT
CASSLRGGPPRTEAFF
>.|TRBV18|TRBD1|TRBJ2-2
TGTGCCAGCTCACCAGGACAGGGGAACACCGGGGAGCTGTTTTTT
CASSPGQGNTGELFF
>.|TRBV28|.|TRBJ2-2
TGTGCCAGCAGTTACCGCCCAGGGGCGGGCACCGGGGAGCTGTTTTTT
CASSYRPGAGTGELFF
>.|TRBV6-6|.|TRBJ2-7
TGTGCCAGCAGTTACGTCCCCAGCGAGCAGTACTTC
CASSYVPSEQYF
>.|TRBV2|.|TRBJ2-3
TGTGCCAGCAGGGCTTCTCGTGATACGCAGTATTTT
CASRASRDTQYF
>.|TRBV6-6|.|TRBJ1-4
TGTGCCAGCAGCCGTCAGGGTACAACTAATGAAAAACTGTTTTTT
CASSRQGTTNEKLFF
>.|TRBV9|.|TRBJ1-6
TGTGCCAGCAGTGAACAGGGTTATAATTCACCCCTCCACTTT
CASSEQGYNSPLHF
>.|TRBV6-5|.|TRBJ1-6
TGTGCCAGCAGCCCCCGACGGAGCAATTCACCCCTCCACTTT
CASSPRRSNSPLHF
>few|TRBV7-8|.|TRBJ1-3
TGTGCCAGCAGTCATATCCAAAGATCTACTGGAAACACCATATATTTT
CASSHIQRSTGNTIYF
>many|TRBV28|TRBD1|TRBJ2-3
TGTGCCAGCAGTTCCGGGACAGGGGCAACAGATACGCAGTATTTT
CASSSGTGATDTQYF
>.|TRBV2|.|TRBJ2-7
TGTGCCAGCAGTGAGACTGGGTCCTACGAGCAGTACTTC
CASSETGSYEQYF
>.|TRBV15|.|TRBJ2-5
TGTGCCACCAGCAGAGATCGCAGGACAGTGGTGGAGACCCAGTACTTC
CATSRDRRTVVETQYF
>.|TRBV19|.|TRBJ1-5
TGTGCCAGTAGTTCCTGGGGGGGGCAGAATCAGCCCCAGCATTTT
CASSSWGGQNQPQHF
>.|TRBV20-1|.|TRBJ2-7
TGCAGTGCTAGTCTAAACGGGGGAGTTCGATCCTACGAGCAGTACTTC
CSASLNGGVRSYEQYF
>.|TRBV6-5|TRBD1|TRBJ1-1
TGTGCCAGCAGCGGGACAGACATCATGAACACTGAAGCTTTCTTT
CASSGTDIMNTEAFF
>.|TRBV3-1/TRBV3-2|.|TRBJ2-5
TGTGCCAGCAGCCAGGGAGCGGTTCAAGAGACCCAGTACTTC
CASSQGAVQETQYF